Only a few counts were recorded for the clone carrying this T cell receptor (beta chain). This entry comes from a study of beta chain features in type 1 diabetes. About the research overall: The study found patients and healthy donors alike in age, gender and cell yields.

This CDR3 is built from 15 residues. The germline V gene has CDR1 LNHNV and CDR2 YYDKDF (reference sequence). The J segment lost 4 bases and the V segment lost 5 bases, leaving 11 bases of the junction unmatched. The authors reverse transcribed all of the isolated RNA, so sequencing captured expressed TCRB transcripts. Here immunoSEQ multiplex PCR was the method, and the copy in TCRdb shows in-frame clones only, minus some. This sample carries around 430,000 clones, about 29% of them seen once, and the ten largest clones take 0.05% to 0.07%. Material: naive CD4+ T cells from blood. The TCR comes from a man aged 18-30 years in good health. This chain links TRBV15 with TRBJ2-7, with TRBD1 matching 7 bases. CDR3 amino acids: CATSRLVGGGYEQYF. DNA of the CDR3: TGTGCCACCAGCCGTCTGGTAGGGGGCGGTTACGAGCAGTACTTC.